Listed here are 15 T cell receptor beta chains from one sample, sequenced in a study of blood T cell repertoires in COVID-19. The protocol was immunoSEQ multiplex PCR, while the TCRdb copy is restricted to in-frame clones and leaves out a portion. This sample has approximately 350,000 clones, with 89% found just once. The specimen was peripheral blood. These receptors all stem from a man between 35 and 55 years old with acute or convalescent COVID-19.

The chain recombines TRBV7-3 with TRBJ2-1; 7 bases agree with TRBD1. CDR1 and CDR2 from the germline V gene are SGHTA and FQGTGA. After removal of 6 bases from V and 5 bases from J, the junction contained 7 bases not matched to a gene. The CDR3 runs to 14 residues. The CDR3 sequence is CASSRTGQNNEQFF. The CDR3 DNA reads TGTGCCAGCAGTAGGACAGGTCAAAACAATGAGCAGTTCTTC.

The chain has TRBV6-5 and TRBJ1-5; a possible D gene is TRBD1 (6 bases). The CDR3 runs to 15 residues. V lost 6 bases and J lost 0, with 12 bases in between. CDR1 is MNHEY, CDR2 SVGAGI, per germline. The chain's CDR3 is CASRGRGYSNQPQHF. DNA of the CDR3: TGTGCCAGCAGGGGGAGGGGGTATAGCAATCAGCCCCAGCATTTT.

The genes are TRBV4-2 and TRBJ2-1; 10 bases are shared with TRBD2. V lost 4 bases to trimming and J lost 9 bases; unmatched junction nucleotides: 12. In germline, CDR1 is LGHNA, CDR2 YNFKEQ. The CDR3 consists of 16 residues. Here the CDR3 DNA reads TGTGCCAGCAGCCCCCGGCTAGCGGGGGTTTTCGCTGAGCAGTTCTTC. Its translation: CASSPRLAGVFAEQFF.

This clone has a single count. V gene TRBV7-3 combines with J gene TRBJ1-1; maybe TRBD1 (6 bases). Germline V CDR1 and CDR2: SGHTA, FQGTGA. The CDR3 runs to 14 residues. Trimming pared 2 bases from V and 3 bases from J, leaving 10 bases between. For the CDR3, the DNA is TGTGCCAGCAGCTTACAGGGGAGCGACACTGAAGCTTTCTTT. Its translation is CASSLQGSDTEAFF.

DNA of the CDR3: TGTGCCAGCAGCTTAGTTATAGGACAGGGATATTTATCGAGAACTGAAGCTTTCTTT. Translating it yields CASSLVIGQGYLSRTEAFF. V gene TRBV7-9 combines with J gene TRBJ1-1; 8 nucleotides match TRBD1. This CDR3 contains 19 residues. Germline V gives CDR1 SEHNR, CDR2 FQNEAQ (reference sequence). The V gene end was trimmed by 1 base and the J gene end by 5 bases; junction bases not matched to a gene: 18.

This clone has more than one count but fewer than ten. The chain has TRBV2 and TRBJ1-2; D is possibly TRBD1 (6 bases). The CDR3 consists of 14 residues. Germline CDR1 SNHLY, CDR2 FYNNEI. V lost 7 bases, J lost 7 bases, and 19 bases lay in between. CDR3 in amino acids: CASILGRGLTGYTF. CDR3 nucleotides: TGTGCCAGCATCCTAGGGAGGGGGTTAACTGGCTACACCTTC.

The chain employs TRBV6-1 and TRBJ1-4; D call uncertain. V was shortened by 5 bases and J by 3 bases, with 10 bases between the two germline ends. The CDR3 has 14 amino acids. The V gene's germline CDR1 is MNHNS and CDR2 SASEGT. The CDR3 DNA follows: TGTGCCAGCAGTCCCTCGTCCGCTAATGAAAAACTGTTTTTT. This gives the protein CASSPSSANEKLFF.

The rearrangement links TRBV2 to TRBJ1-4; TRBD1 is a possible D gene (6 bases). Germline CDR1 and CDR2: SNHLY and FYNNEI. Trimming cost V 10 bases and J 7 bases, with 13 bases left between them. The CDR3 has 12 amino acids. CDR3 sequence reads: CATRGAGEKLFF. The CDR3 DNA reads as TGTGCCACCAGGGGAGCGGGTGAAAAACTGTTTTTT. Complete variable domain (other parts from reference TRBV2 and TRBJ1-4): EPEVTQTPSHQVTQMGQEVILRCVPISNHLYFYWYRQILGQKVEFLVSFYNNEISEKSEIFDDQFSVERPDGSNFTLKIRSTKLEDSAMYFCATRGAGEKLFFGSGTQLSVL.

The chain recombines TRBV18 with TRBJ2-1, with TRBD2 identical over 9 bases. V shed 2 bases and J 4 bases; nucleotides not matched to a gene: 6. The CDR3 runs 16 residues. Germline V gene lookup returns CDR1 KGHSH and CDR2 LQKENI. Here the CDR3 reads CASSPGASGIYNEQFF. The CDR3 nucleotides are TGTGCCAGCTCACCAGGCGCTAGCGGGATTTACAATGAGCAGTTCTTC.

J is TRBJ1-2 and V is TRBV3-1 (or the pseudogene TRBV3-2), with D unclear. Germline V gene data show CDR1 as LGHDT and CDR2 as YNNKEL (reference sequence). This CDR3 spans 14 amino acids. V shed 4 bases and J shed 5 bases, with 14 bases lying between them. Written as DNA, the CDR3 is TGTGCCAGCAGCCCCCGGACGGGGAATTATGGCTACACCTTC. Protein: CASSPRTGNYGYTF.

The gene calls are TRBV7-2 and TRBJ1-5, with a tentative D call TRBD1 (5 bases). Germline-derived CDR1 and CDR2 are SGHTA and FQGNSA. The CDR3 is 16 residues long. V was trimmed by 5 bases and J by 5 bases, leaving 19 bases between them. The CDR3 DNA sequence: TGTGCCAGCAGCCTTAGGGGTCCCCAAGCCTATCAGCCCCAGCATTTT. Translated: CASSLRGPQAYQPQHF.

V is TRBV7-2 and J is TRBJ2-7, with 9 bases lining up with TRBD1. Germline assignment: CDR1 SGHTA and CDR2 FQGNSA. There are 15 residues in the CDR3. V was pared by 5 bases and J by 2 bases, with 7 bases of the junction left unmatched. In DNA, the CDR3 is TGTGCCAGCAGCCGGGACAGGGCTTTGACCTACGAGCAGTACTTC. Encoded protein: CASSRDRALTYEQYF.

V usage is TRBV5-1 and J usage is TRBJ1-3; 8 bases are a match to TRBD1. CDR1 is SGHRS, CDR2 YFSETQ, per germline. V shed 2 bases, J shed 0 bases, and the junction held 1 base outside the gene matches. This CDR3 is 15 amino acids long. The CDR3 sequence is CASSLQGDSGNTIYF. The CDR3 DNA follows: TGCGCCAGCAGCTTACAGGGGGACTCTGGAAACACCATATATTTT. The entire variable domain, with the rest obtained from reference TRBV5-1 and TRBJ1-3, is as follows: KAGVTQTPRYLIKTRGQQVTLSCSPISGHRSVSWYQQTPGQGLQFLFEYFSETQRNKGNFPGRFSGRQFSNSRSEMNVSTLELGDSALYLCASSLQGDSGNTIYFGEGSWLTVV.

The chain carries TRBV5-5 and TRBJ1-2; D is unclear. Trimming left V 0 bases short and J 7 bases short, with 19 bases between. Germline CDR1 is SGHKS and CDR2 is YYEKEE (reference sequence). The CDR3 covers 16 residues. The CDR3 sequence: CASSLAREIVSSGYTF. The CDR3, as DNA: TGTGCCAGCAGCTTGGCACGGGAAATAGTCAGTAGTGGCTACACCTTC.

This clone was detected ten times or more. The chain joins TRBV7-2 to TRBJ1-5, with 7 nucleotides matching TRBD1. The CDR3 spans 14 residues. Germline V gene lookup returns CDR1 SGHTA and CDR2 FQGNSA. Trimming removed 5 bases from V and 3 bases from J; junction bases left unmatched: 4. CDR3 amino acids: CASSTGVPNQPQHF. The CDR3 DNA reads TGTGCCAGCAGCACAGGGGTTCCCAATCAGCCCCAGCATTTT.